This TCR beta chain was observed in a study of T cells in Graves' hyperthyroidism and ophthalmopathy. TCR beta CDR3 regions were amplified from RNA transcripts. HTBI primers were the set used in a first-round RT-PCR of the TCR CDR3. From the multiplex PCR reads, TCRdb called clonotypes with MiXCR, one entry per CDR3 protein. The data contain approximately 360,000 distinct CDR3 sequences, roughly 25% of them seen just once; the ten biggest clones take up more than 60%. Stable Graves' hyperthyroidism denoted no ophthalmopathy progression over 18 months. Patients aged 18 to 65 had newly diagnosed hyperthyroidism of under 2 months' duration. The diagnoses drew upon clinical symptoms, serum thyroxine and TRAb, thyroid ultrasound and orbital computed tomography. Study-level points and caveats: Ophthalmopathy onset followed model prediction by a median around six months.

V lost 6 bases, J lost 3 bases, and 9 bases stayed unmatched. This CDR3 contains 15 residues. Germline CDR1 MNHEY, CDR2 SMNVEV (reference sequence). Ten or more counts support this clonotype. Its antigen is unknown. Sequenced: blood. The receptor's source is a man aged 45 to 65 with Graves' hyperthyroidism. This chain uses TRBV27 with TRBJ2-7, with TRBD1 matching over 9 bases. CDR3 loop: CASSSSQGAVYEQYF. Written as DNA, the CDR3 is TGTGCCAGCAGCAGTTCACAGGGGGCGGTCTACGAGCAGTACTTC.